The 5 T cell receptor beta chains given below trace back to one sample, sequenced in a study of regulatory T cells in long-lasting Graves disease. Time point specified: persistent/refractory GD, antithyroid drugs over 5 years with positive TRAb. The TCR library was made from RNA extracted from PBMCs. CDR3-region Arm-PCR and iRepertoire HTBI primers produced the TCR beta libraries. Each CDR3 protein gets one entry after TCRdb re-called the multiplex PCR reads with MiXCR. Of roughly 400,000 distinct CDR3 sequences in the sample, roughly 21% were seen once. The sample in question was peripheral blood mononuclear cells (PBMCs), obtained when the disease was refractory, from a patient treated with antithyroid drugs. The receptors come from a female donor with Graves disease.

The chain couples TRBV4-1 to TRBJ2-5, with 16 bases fitting TRBD2. The length of the CDR3 is 18 residues. Germline CDR1 reads MGHRA; CDR2 reads YSYEKL. With 1 base clipped from V and 5 bases from J, the junction kept 7 bases outside the gene matches. CDR3 sequence (DNA): TGCGCCAGCAGCCAAGCCGGGACTAGCGGGAGGGCCTTGGAGACCCAGTACTTC. Translation gives CASSQAGTSGRALETQYF.

This clonotype was recorded at least ten times. The chain uses TRBV6-1 and TRBJ2-2, with D hard to call. Germline V CDR1 and CDR2: MNHNS, SASEGT. Trimming took 0 bases from V and 5 from J, leaving 10 bases between them. The CDR3 runs 15 residues. The CDR3 DNA sequence: TGTGCCAGCAGTGAAGCGCTGGGCTCAACCGGGGAGCTGTTTTTT. Protein: CASSEALGSTGELFF.

A remark on this clonotype: No conserved phenylalanine or tryptophan ends this CDR3, so it is likely a read error. V is TRBV6-1 and J is TRBJ2-7; 7 bases fit TRBD1. The germline CDR1 and CDR2 sequences are MNHNS and SASEGT. Trimming cost V 6 bases and J 3 bases; bases outside gene matches: 11. The CDR3 is 15 amino acids. The CDR3 DNA is TGTGCCAGCAGCATTCCCCGACAGGGCTACTACGAGCAGTACTCC. It codes for CASSIPRQGYYEQYS.

This clonotype occurred many times. The gene calls are TRBV6-6 and TRBJ1-1, with no clear D. This CDR3 contains 15 residues. Germline loops: CDR1 MNHNY, CDR2 SVGAGI (reference sequence). Between the trimmed V and J ends, which lost 0 bases and 0 bases, there was a span of 8 bases. CDR3 sequence reads: CASSYSRGMNTEAFF. The CDR3 bases are TGTGCCAGCAGTTACTCGCGGGGAATGAACACTGAAGCTTTCTTT.

This clonotype was seen only once. One end of the junction varies from germline; a read error may be responsible. The rearrangement uses TRBV7-7 and TRBJ2-5; D is unresolved. The CDR3 runs to 15 residues. CDR1 is SSHAT, CDR2 FNYEAQ, per germline (reference sequence). The CDR3 region has the DNA TGTGCCAACAGCTTATATGGAGACGTCCAAGAGACCCAGTACTTC. This gives the protein CANSLYGDVQETQYF.